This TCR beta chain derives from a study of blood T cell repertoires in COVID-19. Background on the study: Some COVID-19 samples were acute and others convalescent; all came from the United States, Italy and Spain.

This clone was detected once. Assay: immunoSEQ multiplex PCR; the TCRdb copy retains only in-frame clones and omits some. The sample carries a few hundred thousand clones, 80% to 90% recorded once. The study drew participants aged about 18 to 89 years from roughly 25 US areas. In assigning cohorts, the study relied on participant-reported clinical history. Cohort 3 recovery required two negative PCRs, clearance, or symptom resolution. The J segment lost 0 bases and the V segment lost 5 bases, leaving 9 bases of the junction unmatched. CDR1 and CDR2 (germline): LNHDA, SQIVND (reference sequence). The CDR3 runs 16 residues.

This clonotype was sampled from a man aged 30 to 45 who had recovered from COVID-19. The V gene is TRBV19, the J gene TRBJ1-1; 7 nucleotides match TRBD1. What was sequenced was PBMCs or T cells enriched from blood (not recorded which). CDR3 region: CASSLGAGGMNTEAFF. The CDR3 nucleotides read TGTGCCAGTAGTCTCGGCGCAGGGGGAATGAACACTGAAGCTTTCTTT.